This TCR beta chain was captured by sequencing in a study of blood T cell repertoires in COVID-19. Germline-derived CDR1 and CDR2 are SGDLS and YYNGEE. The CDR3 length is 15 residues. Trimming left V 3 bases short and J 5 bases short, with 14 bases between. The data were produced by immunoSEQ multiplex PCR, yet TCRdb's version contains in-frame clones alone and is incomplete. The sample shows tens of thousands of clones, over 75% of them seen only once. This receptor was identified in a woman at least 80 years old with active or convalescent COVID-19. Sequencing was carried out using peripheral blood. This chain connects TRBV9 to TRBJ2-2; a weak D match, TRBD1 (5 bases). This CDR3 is CASSGEQVLTGELFF. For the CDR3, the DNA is TGTGCCAGCAGCGGAGAACAGGTTTTGACCGGGGAGCTGTTTTTT. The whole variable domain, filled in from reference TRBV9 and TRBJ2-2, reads DSGVTQTPKHLITATGQRVTLRCSPRSGDLSVYWYQQSLDQGLQFLIQYYNGEERAKGNILERFSAQQFPDLHSELNLSSLELGDSALYFCASSGEQVLTGELFFGEGSRLTVL.